These 19 T cell receptor beta chains originate from one sample sequenced in a study of CD8 T cells in ankylosing spondylitis. TCRdb re-called the 5' RACE reads through MiXCR, storing one row per CDR3 protein. This sample has around 890,000 distinct CDR3 sequences, with 12% found just once. Study-level findings and limits: For ankylosing spondylitis blood, a TCR beta motif of under 10 highly homologous variants appeared characteristic.

These receptors' antigens are unknown. Sequenced sample: blood, either unsorted or a sorted T cell fraction (not recorded which). The origin of the receptors is a male donor with ankylosing spondylitis.

This clonotype has more than one count but fewer than ten. The chain recombines TRBV12-3 or TRBV12-4 with TRBJ2-3, with TRBD2 identical over 11 bases. This CDR3 is built from 15 residues. The V and J ends lost 5 bases and 6 bases, in that order; junction bases with no gene match: 7. The CDR3 sequence is CASSPGSGRDDTQYF. CDR3 nucleotides: TGTGCCAGCAGTCCCGGTAGCGGGAGGGACGATACGCAGTATTTT.

The chain uses TRBV20-1 and TRBJ2-1; D is unresolved. The CDR3 is made up of 14 amino acids. V lost 6 bases to trimming and J lost 7 bases, with 19 bases between them. CDR1 is DFQATT and CDR2 is SNEGSKA in the germline V gene (reference sequence). Here the CDR3 DNA reads TGCAGTGCCCTCTGGCGGCGGCACCGAAATGAGCAGTTCTTC. Residues: CSALWRRHRNEQFF.

This clonotype came up many times. The V and J genes are TRBV30 and TRBJ2-7; D is undetermined. V was cut by 3 bases and J by 1 base, with 10 bases left in between. There are 13 residues in the CDR3. From germline, CDR1 is GTSNPN and CDR2 SVGIG (reference sequence). CDR3 nucleotide sequence: TGTGCCTGGAGCCGCCAAGATTCCTACGAGCAGTACTTC. It translates to CAWSRQDSYEQYF.

In this sample, this clonotype turned up many times. The chain joins TRBV5-1 to TRBJ2-3; D possibly corresponds to TRBD1 (5 bases). Per the germline V gene, CDR1 is SGHRS and CDR2 is YFSETQ. The CDR3 is 15 residues long. Deletions cut 2 bases from V and 3 bases from J, with 13 bases between. This chain's CDR3 is CASSLYGAETDTQYF. The CDR3 nucleotides are TGCGCCAGCAGCTTATATGGGGCGGAGACAGATACGCAGTATTTT.

This clonotype was observed many times. This rearrangement joins TRBV7-2 to TRBJ2-7, with D perhaps matching TRBD1 (5 bases). Trimming pared 2 bases from V and 3 bases from J, leaving 17 bases between. The CDR3 runs to 16 residues. The germline V gene encodes CDR1 SGHTA and CDR2 FQGNSA. This CDR3 is CASSLLSQGNFYEQYF. Written as DNA, the CDR3 is TGTGCCAGCAGCTTATTATCTCAGGGTAATTTCTACGAGCAGTACTTC. Based on the CDR3 plus reference TRBV7-2 and TRBJ2-7, the full variable domain is GAGVSQSPSNKVTEKGKDVELRCDPISGHTALYWYRQSLGQGLEFLIYFQGNSAPDKSGLPSDRFSAERTGGSVSTLTIQRTQQEDSAVYLCASSLLSQGNFYEQYFGPGTRLTVT.

This clonotype was observed a few times. The chain has TRBV20-1 and TRBJ2-1; 9 bases fit TRBD2. Germline V gives CDR1 DFQATT, CDR2 SNEGSKA (reference sequence). The trim removed 1 base at V and 9 bases at J, leaving 7 bases unmatched. The CDR3 is 14 amino acids. Here the CDR3 DNA reads TGCAGTGCTAGAGCGCTAGCGGGACGCGGTGAGCAGTTCTTC. Translated, it gives CSARALAGRGEQFF.

Many counts were recorded for this clonotype. The chain joins TRBV20-1 to TRBJ1-1; D is perhaps TRBD1 (6 bases). This CDR3 has 13 amino acids. Trimming took 6 bases from V and 1 from J, leaving 12 bases between them. The germline V gene encodes CDR1 DFQATT and CDR2 SNEGSKA (reference sequence). The CDR3 bases are TGCAGTGCCCTTGGCAGGGGGAACACTGAAGCTTTCTTT. Its translation: CSALGRGNTEAFF.

This clonotype was observed many times. The chain recombines TRBV7-9 with TRBJ1-2; D call uncertain. CDR3 length: 13 amino acids. V was cut by 6 bases and J by 1 base, with 9 bases left in between. Germline lookup yields CDR1 SEHNR and CDR2 FQNEAQ (reference sequence). This chain's CDR3 is CASSPNSNYGYTF. In nucleotides, the CDR3 is TGTGCCAGCAGTCCTAACAGTAACTATGGCTACACCTTC.

This clonotype was counted between two and nine times. The chain couples TRBV5-1 to TRBJ2-3; 11 nucleotides line up with TRBD2. Trimming removed 5 bases from V and 4 bases from J; junction bases left unmatched: 9. From germline, CDR1 is SGHRS and CDR2 YFSETQ. The CDR3 runs 16 residues. CDR3 DNA sequence: TGCGCCAGCAGTCCTATACTAGCGGGAGAAGCAGATACGCAGTATTTT. Its translation: CASSPILAGEADTQYF.

The V call is TRBV29-1, the J call TRBJ1-1; TRBD1 might be the D (5 bases). CDR3 length: 15 residues. CDR1 and CDR2 from the germline V gene are SQVTM and ANQGSEA. Trimming took 0 bases from V and 9 from J, leaving 20 bases between them. CDR3 amino acids: CSVEERPLGTAKAFF. The DNA for the CDR3 is TGCAGCGTTGAAGAGAGACCCCTCGGGACGGCGAAAGCTTTCTTT.

Worth noting for this clonotype: The junction departs from the called germline gene at one end, perhaps through a read error. The CDR3 DNA sequence: TGCGCCAGCAGCTTTGGCCTTGAGGGGGCTGGAGCTCTCTTT. This translates into CASSFGLEGAGALF. The chain has TRBV5-1 and TRBJ1-1; TRBD1 matches at 7 bases. Germline assignment: CDR1 SGHRS and CDR2 YFSETQ. The CDR3 has 14 residues.

A few counts support this clonotype. CDR3: CASSSGLAGGSGNEQFF. CDR3 sequence (DNA): TGCGCCAGCAGCTCTGGACTAGCGGGGGGCTCCGGGAATGAGCAGTTCTTC. The chain employs TRBV5-1 and TRBJ2-1; 14 bases agree with TRBD2. The ends lost 3 bases at V and 7 bases at J; junction bases unmatched: 9. CDR3 length: 17 amino acids. Germline V gene data show CDR1 as SGHRS and CDR2 as YFSETQ.

Only a few counts were recorded for this clonotype. J is TRBJ2-1 and V is TRBV20-1, with TRBD2 matching over 7 bases. After removal of 3 bases from V and 0 bases from J, the junction contained 5 bases not matched to a gene. The CDR3 length is 15 residues. Germline CDR1 DFQATT, CDR2 SNEGSKA (reference sequence). In nucleotides, the CDR3 is TGCAGTGCTAGGAGAGCGGGGAGCTCCTACAATGAGCAGTTCTTC. This gives the protein CSARRAGSSYNEQFF.

CDR3 protein: CASSVGGRNQPQHF. The CDR3 DNA reads as TGTGCCAGCAGCGTAGGGGGTCGAAATCAGCCCCAGCATTTT. The V call is TRBV9, the J call TRBJ1-5; no definite D call. Germline V gene sequence: CDR1 SGDLS, CDR2 YYNGEE. The CDR3 is made up of 14 amino acids. Trimming shortened V by 0 bases and J by 4 bases, and 8 bases separated the two germline ends.

In its sample, this clonotype was seen a few times. The V gene is TRBV6-5, the J gene TRBJ2-7; 8 bases align to TRBD2. Germline trimming cut 4 bases from V and 2 bases from J; bases unmatched to any gene: 7. The CDR3 consists of 15 residues. The germline CDR1 and CDR2 sequences are MNHEY and SVGAGI. In DNA form, the CDR3 reads TGTGCCAGCAGTTTTGCACTAGCGGCCCCCTACGAGCAGTACTTC. It codes for CASSFALAAPYEQYF.

The V call is TRBV6-5, the J call TRBJ2-7; 12 bases match TRBD2. The CDR3 loop spans 17 amino acids. The germline gives CDR1 MNHEY, CDR2 SVGAGI. V dropped 0 bases and J dropped 7; count of bases not matched to a gene: 10. This CDR3 reads CASSYSLTSGGQVEQYF. The CDR3 DNA reads TGTGCCAGCAGTTACTCTCTGACTAGCGGGGGTCAAGTTGAGCAGTACTTC.

The sample holds a few counts of this clonotype. The chain couples TRBV11-3 to TRBJ2-1; unclear D gene. The CDR3 has 15 amino acids. The V end lost 5 bases, the J end lost 3 bases, and 14 bases lay between the germline ends. The germline gives CDR1 SGHNT, CDR2 YENEEA. CDR3 sequence reads: CASSRSFEFYNEQFF. CDR3 nucleotide sequence: TGTGCCAGCAGCCGATCCTTCGAGTTCTACAATGAGCAGTTCTTC.

The chain joins TRBV28 to TRBJ1-4, with D possibly TRBD1 on 5 matching bases. The V end was cut by 6 bases, the J end by 2 bases, with 13 bases between. The CDR3 loop spans 15 amino acids. CDR1 MDHEN and CDR2 SYDVKM come from the germline V gene. The DNA of the CDR3 is TGTGCCAGCAGCACCGGGACTGGGACTAATGAAAAACTGTTTTTT. Residues: CASSTGTGTNEKLFF.

V usage is TRBV18 and J usage is TRBJ1-1; D unclear. This CDR3 comprises 15 residues. The V end was cut by 0 bases, the J end by 4 bases, with 12 bases between. CDR1 and CDR2 (germline): KGHSH, LQKENI. For the CDR3, the DNA is TGTGCCAGCTCACCACCAACCCTAGAGGGCACTGAAGCTTTCTTT. It codes for CASSPPTLEGTEAFF.